The 27 T cell receptor beta chains presented below share a single source sample, sequenced in a study of spatial heterogeneity in lung cancer. Study observations and caveats: Mutation tallies in tumors tracked expanded intratumoral alpha and beta TCR counts.

The time point was: sample taken at primary tumor resection. TCRdb called the 5' RACE reads again in MiXCR, with one record for every CDR3 protein. In the table there are several thousand distinct CDR3 sequences, roughly an eighth of which are singletons. Their recognized antigens are unknown. This material consisted of lung tumor tissue, taken at surgery. The receptors come from a male donor with early-stage non-small cell lung cancer.

This clonotype came up many times. The chain recombines TRBV12-3 or TRBV12-4 with TRBJ2-5, with D maybe TRBD2 (6 bases). V lost 2 bases and J 2 bases, leaving 12 bases between the germline ends. The CDR3 consists of 15 residues. CDR3 protein: CASSLMGGGQETQYF. Written as DNA, the CDR3 is TGTGCCAGCAGTTTAATGGGAGGAGGGCAAGAGACCCAGTACTTC.

This clonotype was observed many times. The rearrangement joins TRBV7-8 to TRBJ1-3, with D unclear. This CDR3 contains 15 residues. Trimming stripped 5 bases from V and 0 bases from J, with 11 bases between. CDR1 SGHVS and CDR2 FQNEAQ come from the germline V gene. The CDR3 nucleotides read TGTGCCAGCAGCCAAACAACGGTCTCTGGAAACACCATATATTTT. Translation gives CASSQTTVSGNTIYF.

This clonotype was picked up many times. The rearrangement links TRBV5-1 to TRBJ1-6; D is uncertain. CDR3 length: 16 residues. Per the germline V gene, CDR1 is SGHRS and CDR2 is YFSETQ. V was trimmed by 4 bases and J by 5 bases, leaving 16 bases between them. This chain's CDR3 is CASSPVPIGDNSPLHF. In DNA form, the CDR3 reads TGCGCCAGCAGCCCGGTTCCGATCGGAGATAATTCACCCCTCCACTTT.

This clonotype was detected many times. V and J are TRBV6-5 and TRBJ2-7, with D possibly being TRBD1 (5 bases). The CDR3 loop spans 13 amino acids. V gave up 7 bases and J gave up 5 bases, with 15 bases separating them. Germline loops: CDR1 MNHEY, CDR2 SVGAGI. Here the CDR3 DNA reads TGTGCCAGCACCGACCCAGGGATCCACGAGCAGTACTTC. Translating it yields CASTDPGIHEQYF.

Judged by abundance, this clonotype is large. The chain joins TRBV13 to TRBJ2-2, with 7 bases matching TRBD2. The CDR3 has 14 amino acids. The J segment lost 3 bases and the V segment lost 6 bases, leaving 4 bases of the junction unmatched. Germline CDR1 reads PRHDT; CDR2 reads FYEKMQ (reference sequence). The CDR3 spells CASRSRGDTGELFF. CDR3 bases: TGTGCCAGCAGGAGTCGGGGGGACACCGGGGAGCTGTTTTTT.

This clonotype was detected many times. V gene TRBV29-1 combines with J gene TRBJ1-1; maybe TRBD1 (5 bases). V lost 7 bases and J 6 bases, leaving 15 bases between the germline ends. This CDR3 has 12 residues. Germline loops: CDR1 SQVTM, CDR2 ANQGSEA. CDR3 DNA: TGCAGCGCCGTGGGGTTAGGGGCTGAAGCTTTCTTT. Translation gives CSAVGLGAEAFF. The full variable domain, in which reference TRBV29-1 and TRBJ1-1 provide the parts outside the CDR3, is SAVISQKPSRDICQRGTSLTIQCQVDSQVTMMFWYRQQPGQSLTLIATANQGSEATYESGFVIDKFPISRPNLTFSTLTVSNMSPEDSSIYLCSAVGLGAEAFFGQGTRLTVV.

This clonotype was seen only a few times. V gene TRBV21-1 combines with J gene TRBJ1-5; the DNA was not compared with TRBD1, the D call given in the table. TRBV21-1 is a documented pseudogene. The CDR3 sequence is 16 residues long. The chain's CDR3 is CASSKTWAGHNQAQHF. The DNA for the CDR3 is TGTGCCAGCAGCAAAACGTGGGCGGGACACAATCAGGCCCAGCATTTT.

In its sample, this clonotype was seen many times. The rearrangement uses TRBV25-1 and TRBJ2-6; D is ambiguous. Trimming stripped 6 bases from V and 0 bases from J, with 9 bases between. The CDR3 has 15 amino acids. Germline V gives CDR1 MGHDK, CDR2 SYGVNS. CDR3 nucleotide sequence: TGTGCCAGCAGCCCAATCAACTCTGGGGCCAACGTCCTGACTTTC. It is translated as CASSPINSGANVLTF.

This clonotype was observed at least ten times. This chain links TRBV14 with TRBJ1-6, with 11 bases aligning to TRBD1. V dropped 3 bases and J dropped 12; count of bases not matched to a gene: 13. The CDR3 has 17 residues. From germline, CDR1 is SGHDN and CDR2 FVKESK. CDR3 in DNA: TGTGCCAGCAGCCATACGGACAGGGGGCAACGACAGAGACCCCTCCACTTT. The encoded protein is CASSHTDRGQRQRPLHF. The whole variable domain, filled in from reference TRBV14 and TRBJ1-6, reads EAGVTQFPSHSVIEKGQTVTLRCDPISGHDNLYWYRRVMGKEIKFLLHFVKESKQDESGMPNNRFLAERTGGTYSTLKVQPAELEDSGVYFCASSHTDRGQRQRPLHFGNGTRLTVT.

This clonotype counts as medium-sized. The chain combines TRBV29-1 with TRBJ2-5, with 8 bases aligning to TRBD2. The V segment lost 7 bases and the J segment 4 bases; nucleotides outside the gene matches: 8. CDR3 size: 13 residues. Looked up from germline, CDR1 is SQVTM and CDR2 is ANQGSEA. In DNA, the CDR3 is TGCAGCGCCGTCTCGGGAGGGGGAGAGACCCAGTACTTC. Residues: CSAVSGGGETQYF. The full variable domain, rest sourced from reference TRBV29-1 and TRBJ2-5, is SAVISQKPSRDICQRGTSLTIQCQVDSQVTMMFWYRQQPGQSLTLIATANQGSEATYESGFVIDKFPISRPNLTFSTLTVSNMSPEDSSIYLCSAVSGGGETQYFGPGTRLLVL.

This clonotype was detected ten times or more. The chain joins TRBV12-3 or TRBV12-4 to TRBJ1-1; D is possibly TRBD1 (6 bases). Trimming cost V 4 bases and J 4 bases, with 19 bases left between them. This CDR3 comprises 16 residues. CDR3 coding DNA: TGTGCCAGCAGTTGGGGCAGGGGCTCCTCGGGCACTGAAGCTTTCTTT. As protein: CASSWGRGSSGTEAFF.

This clonotype was counted ten times or more. V usage is TRBV6-2 or TRBV6-3 and J usage is TRBJ2-1; TRBD2 matches at 9 bases. V lost 2 bases and J lost 3; bases outside the gene matches: 2. The germline gives CDR1 MNHEY, CDR2 SVGEGT. This CDR3 spans 15 amino acids. The CDR3 loop is CASSYQAGGYNEQFF. The CDR3, as DNA: TGTGCCAGCAGTTACCAAGCGGGAGGCTACAATGAGCAGTTCTTC.

This clonotype was recorded many times. The rearrangement uses TRBV5-4 and TRBJ2-3; D unresolved. Germline loops: CDR1 SGHNT, CDR2 YYREEE (reference sequence). V lost 3 bases and J 4 bases, leaving 18 bases between the germline ends. The CDR3 contains 16 residues. CDR3 residues: CASSYRTGVVPDTQYF. CDR3 sequence (DNA): TGTGCCAGCAGCTACCGGACGGGTGTGGTCCCAGATACGCAGTATTTT.

This clonotype was seen at least ten times. This chain links TRBV5-1 with TRBJ2-5; D might be TRBD2 (6 bases). CDR1 SGHRS and CDR2 YFSETQ come from the germline V gene. The V gene lost 4 bases and the J gene lost 5 bases, with 15 bases spanning the gap. CDR3 length: 14 residues. Here the CDR3 DNA reads TGCGCCAGCAGCCTGGAGGGAAATCTGGAGACCCAGTACTTC. Protein sequence: CASSLEGNLETQYF.

The chain uses TRBV7-6 and TRBJ2-7, with D perhaps matching TRBD2 (6 bases). The CDR3 contains 13 residues. The germline CDR1 and CDR2 sequences are SGHVS and FNYEAQ. V shed 1 base and J shed 5 bases, with 9 bases lying between them. CDR3 in DNA: TGTGCCAGCAGCTTAGTTGGAGGGCACGAGCAGTACTTC. This translates into CASSLVGGHEQYF.

Many counts were recorded for this clonotype. The chain employs TRBV20-1 and TRBJ2-2; 8 bases align to TRBD2. This CDR3 is 15 amino acids long. CDR1 and CDR2 (germline): DFQATT, SNEGSKA (reference sequence). Losses at the gene ends were 2 bases for V and 0 bases for J; bases not matched to a gene: 2. CDR3 sequence reads: CSARTSGANTGELFF. The CDR3 DNA follows: TGCAGTGCTAGAACTAGCGGAGCGAACACCGGGGAGCTGTTTTTT.

This clonotype is medium-sized by share. The chain couples TRBV6-2 or TRBV6-3 to TRBJ2-2, with D possibly matching TRBD2 (6 bases). Germline V gene data show CDR1 as MNHEY and CDR2 as SVGEGT. Trimming shortened V by 5 bases and J by 0 bases, and 13 bases separated the two germline ends. The CDR3 runs to 16 residues. CDR3 DNA: TGTGCCAGCAGTGGCACTAGCCCATCGAACACCGGGGAGCTGTTTTTT. It specifies CASSGTSPSNTGELFF.

This clonotype occurred many times. The rearrangement links TRBV20-1 to TRBJ1-2; D is unresolved. Germline-derived CDR1 and CDR2 are DFQATT and SNEGSKA (reference sequence). The CDR3 runs 15 residues. The V and J ends lost 5 bases and 4 bases respectively, with 20 bases between them. CDR3 sequence reads: CSAFSSRADIYGYTF. In DNA form, the CDR3 reads TGCAGTGCTTTTTCGAGCCGGGCAGATATCTATGGCTACACCTTC.

By its share, this clonotype is medium-sized. The J gene is TRBJ2-7, the V gene TRBV11-2, with D unresolved. The CDR3 length is 14 residues. V lost 5 bases to trimming and J lost 0 bases, with 11 bases between them. CDR1 is SGHAT, CDR2 FQNNGV, per germline. The CDR3 bases are TGTGCCAGCAGCGCCAGCCACGACTCCTACGAGCAGTACTTC. Translating it yields CASSASHDSYEQYF.

This clonotype was detected many times. This rearrangement joins TRBV7-3 to TRBJ2-5, with 12 bases identical to TRBD2. The CDR3 totals 17 residues. The J segment lost 5 bases and the V segment lost 5 bases, leaving 12 bases of the junction unmatched. Germline V gives CDR1 SGHTA, CDR2 FQGTGA. CDR3 in DNA: TGTGCCAGCAGCCCAGGACTAGCGGGACTGGGTTCTGAGACCCAGTACTTC. This translates into CASSPGLAGLGSETQYF.

This clonotype has at least ten counts. This chain links TRBV29-1 with TRBJ2-6; D is undetermined. CDR3 length: 13 residues. With 4 bases removed from V and 3 bases from J, the gap between germline ends came to 7 bases. Looked up from germline, CDR1 is SQVTM and CDR2 is ANQGSEA. As DNA, the CDR3 is TGCAGCGTTGTACTCGGTGGGGCCAACGTCCTGACTTTC. Its translation: CSVVLGGANVLTF.

In its sample, this clonotype is medium-sized. This chain uses TRBV6-6 with TRBJ1-3; the D is unclear. The V end lost 7 bases, the J end lost 0 bases, and 13 bases lay between the germline ends. Germline loops: CDR1 MNHNY, CDR2 SVGAGI (reference sequence). This CDR3 has 15 amino acids. The CDR3 nucleotides are TGTGCCAGCACCGATACGGGGAGCTCTGGAAACACCATATATTTT. It codes for CASTDTGSSGNTIYF.

This clonotype was seen at least ten times. The V gene is TRBV5-4, the J gene TRBJ2-2, with D possibly being TRBD1 or TRBD2 (5 bases each). The CDR3 runs to 11 residues. Deletions cut 3 bases from V and 13 bases from J, with 10 bases between. Germline V lookup: CDR1 SGHNT, CDR2 YYREEE (reference sequence). CDR3 in amino acids: CASSSQGRLFF. The CDR3 DNA is TGTGCCAGCAGCTCCCAGGGACGGCTGTTTTTT.

Within the sample, this clonotype is medium-sized. This chain joins TRBV12-3 or TRBV12-4 and TRBJ2-2; 9 bases agree with TRBD1. CDR3 length: 15 amino acids. Unmatched junction bases numbered 3, after V lost 5 bases and J lost 2 bases. DNA for the CDR3: TGTGCCAGCAGTCCGGACAGGGGAAACACCGGGGAGCTGTTTTTT. It specifies CASSPDRGNTGELFF.

This clonotype appeared many times. This chain joins TRBV5-1 and TRBJ2-1; 10 bases are a match to TRBD2. The V and J ends lost 4 bases and 6 bases, in that order; junction bases with no gene match: 4. This CDR3 has 14 residues. Germline assignment: CDR1 SGHRS and CDR2 YFSETQ. The CDR3, as DNA: TGCGCCAGCAGCAAGCGGGAGGGGGCCAATGAGCAGTTCTTC. This encodes CASSKREGANEQFF. Full variable domain (missing parts from reference TRBV5-1 and TRBJ2-1): KAGVTQTPRYLIKTRGQQVTLSCSPISGHRSVSWYQQTPGQGLQFLFEYFSETQRNKGNFPGRFSGRQFSNSRSEMNVSTLELGDSALYLCASSKREGANEQFFGPGTRLTVL.

This clonotype was detected ten times or more. The chain uses TRBV9 and TRBJ2-1; 13 nucleotides align to TRBD2. Germline V gene data show CDR1 as SGDLS and CDR2 as YYNGEE. After removal of 4 bases from V and 5 bases from J, the junction contained 6 bases not matched to a gene. This CDR3 region has 16 residues. CDR3: CASSPGLAGAHNEQFF. In DNA form, the CDR3 reads TGTGCCAGCAGCCCCGGACTAGCGGGAGCCCACAATGAGCAGTTCTTC.

This clonotype occurred many times. The chain is built from TRBV7-9 and TRBJ2-1; the match to TRBD1 covers 12 bases. With 4 bases clipped from V and 0 bases from J, the junction kept 1 base outside the gene matches. The CDR3 contains 16 residues. Germline CDR1 reads SEHNR; CDR2 reads FQNEAQ (reference sequence). The CDR3 is CASSSGQGASYNEQFF. The CDR3 DNA follows: TGTGCCAGCAGCTCGGGACAGGGGGCCTCCTACAATGAGCAGTTCTTC.